One and the same sample provided the 6 T cell receptor beta chains below, sequenced in a study of blood T cell repertoires in COVID-19. Sequencing used immunoSEQ multiplex PCR; TCRdb keeps in-frame clones, though not all of them. Altogether approximately 240,000 clones are present, approximately 86% being singletons, with the ten largest covering roughly 3%. The sample was peripheral blood. The receptors originated from a woman between 25 and 40 years old who had recovered from COVID-19.

This clone has only a few counts. Distinct nucleotide sequences in the sample also encode this CDR3. The CDR3 DNA follows: TGCGCCAGCAGCCAAGACCAGGGGAACACTGAAGCTTTCTTT. The encoded protein is CASSQDQGNTEAFF. The rearrangement links TRBV4-1 to TRBJ1-1, with D perhaps matching TRBD1 (5 bases). The germline V gene encodes CDR1 MGHRA and CDR2 YSYEKL. Trimming stripped 0 bases from V and 1 base from J, with 6 bases between. The CDR3 contains 14 residues.

The gene calls are TRBV4-2 and TRBJ1-2, with D possibly TRBD1 on 6 matching bases. V lost 1 base and J 5 bases, leaving 20 bases between the germline ends. Germline V gives CDR1 LGHNA, CDR2 YNFKEQ. This CDR3 is built from 17 residues. CDR3 sequence (DNA): TGTGCCAGCAGCCAAGGACAAGGACAGCTAGACCTTTATGGCTACACCTTC. Its translation is CASSQGQGQLDLYGYTF.

V gene TRBV27 combines with J gene TRBJ2-3, with 7 bases that match TRBD2. The trim removed 9 bases at V and 4 bases at J, leaving 13 bases unmatched. Germline V gene lookup returns CDR1 MNHEY and CDR2 SMNVEV (reference sequence). The CDR3 has 15 residues. The CDR3 DNA reads TGTGCCAGTCGGCAAATAGGCGGGGGTTCAGATACGCAGTATTTT. Translation gives CASRQIGGGSDTQYF.

This chain connects TRBV6-2 or TRBV6-3 to TRBJ1-6; 9 nucleotides align to TRBD1. The V and J ends lost 5 bases and 6 bases, in that order; junction bases with no gene match: 14. The V gene's germline CDR1 is MNHEY and CDR2 SVGEGT. This CDR3 has 18 residues. The CDR3 bases are TGTGCCAGCAGTAAACAGACTTCCGGGACAGGGCCTAATTCACCCCTCCACTTT. Its protein is CASSKQTSGTGPNSPLHF.

The rearrangement uses TRBV10-3 and TRBJ2-7; 8 bases are shared with TRBD1. V gave up 6 bases and J gave up 9 bases; unmatched junction bases: 16. Germline CDR1 and CDR2: ENHRY and SYGVKD. This CDR3 has 15 residues. The CDR3 sequence is CAISEPGQGAQVQYF. CDR3 in DNA: TGTGCCATCAGCGAACCGGGGCAGGGGGCCCAGGTGCAGTACTTC.

The rearrangement uses TRBV7-2 and TRBJ1-2; the D gene is possibly TRBD1 (6 bases). Per the germline V gene, CDR1 is SGHTA and CDR2 is FQGNSA. V was cut by 5 bases and J by 7 bases, with 20 bases left in between. The CDR3 consists of 15 residues. The CDR3 spells CASSLQGSSAGGYTF. DNA of the CDR3: TGTGCCAGCAGCCTACAGGGTAGTAGTGCTGGTGGCTACACCTTC.